The clone carrying this T cell receptor beta chain is a singleton in its sample. This sample is part of a study of blood T cell repertoires in COVID-19. Study background: Specimens from acute and convalescent COVID-19 originated in the United States, Italy and Spain.

Method: immunoSEQ multiplex PCR; TCRdb's copy keeps in-frame clones and lacks some. This sample carries around 150,000 clones, about 83% of them seen once, and the ten largest clones take almost 9%. The CDR3 contains 18 residues. Germline assignment: CDR1 SGHAT and CDR2 FQNNGV. V lost 5 bases to trimming and J lost 5 bases; unmatched junction nucleotides: 13. This receptor was taken from a man aged 25-45 years with COVID-19, enrolled during active disease. Sequencing was carried out using peripheral blood. V gene TRBV11-2 combines with J gene TRBJ2-2, with 11 nucleotides matching TRBD2. The CDR3 region is CASSRTSGFNRGTGELFF. The DNA of the CDR3 is TGTGCCAGCAGCCGGACTAGCGGGTTCAACAGGGGGACCGGGGAGCTGTTTTTT.